These T cell receptor beta chains were read from a single sample in a study of Ad26.COV2.S vaccination and SARS-CoV-2 variants. Data came from immunoSEQ multiplex PCR; TCRdb stores just in-frame clones and leaves some out. The table has 330,000 or so clones, 85% to 90% seen once. Sequences were derived from peripheral blood, sampled in a trial of Ad26.COV2.S vaccine versus placebo. The receptors were sampled from a person between 18 and 60 years old who received the Ad26.COV2.S COVID-19 vaccine or a placebo. The CDR3 runs from the conserved cysteine through the conserved F or W. The D gene is left open where the match is weak. Only part of the rows carry a size: once, few, many, or a class if the clone is expanded.

>TRBV3-1/TRBV3-2|TRBD2|NA|TRBJ2-2
TGTGCCAGCACCCTGGGAGGGGCAAAGACCGGGGAGCTGTTTTTT
CASTLGGAKTGELFF
>TRBV12-3/TRBV12-4|NA|NA|TRBJ2-7
TGTGCCAGCACCCTAGGGTCGGACGAGCAGTACTTC
CASTLGSDEQYF
>TRBV7-3|TRBD1|NA|TRBJ2-3
TGTGCCAGCAGCGCCGGGACAGGACAGGTAGATACGCAGTATTTT
CASSAGTGQVDTQYF
>TRBV27|NA|NA|TRBJ2-2
TGTGCCAGCAGTCGGGCCGTCGGGGAGCTGTTTTTT
CASSRAVGELFF
>TRBV7-9|NA|NA|TRBJ2-5
TGTGCCAGCAGCTTATCGCTTGGGGGTCAAGAGACCCAGTACTTC
CASSLSLGGQETQYF
>TRBV2|TRBD1|NA|TRBJ1-2
TGTGCCAGCAGTGCAGGGACAGGGGTTCACTATGGCTACACCTTC
CASSAGTGVHYGYTF
>TRBV7-2|TRBD2|NA|TRBJ2-4
TGTGCCAGCAGCCCCCGGGAGGTGGGGAACATTCAGTACTTC
CASSPREVGNIQYF
>TRBV20-1|NA|NA|TRBJ1-1
TGCAGGGCAAGGGGGGACACTGAAGCTTTCTTT
CRARGDTEAFF
>TRBV9|NA|NA|TRBJ2-1
TGTGCCAGCAGCACCCAGACTAGGGCCGGAAGCGGTGAGCAGTTCTTC
CASSTQTRAGSGEQFF
>TRBV7-2|TRBD2|NA|TRBJ2-3
TGTGCCAGCAGCCTCCGACTAGCGGGAGCTGCAGATACGCAGTATTTT
CASSLRLAGAADTQYF
>TRBV5-6|NA|NA|TRBJ2-7
TGTGCCAGCAGCTCGCCCCACTACGAGCAGTACTTC
CASSSPHYEQYF
>TRBV24-1|NA|NA|TRBJ2-1
TGTGCCACCAGTTCAGGGTCCGGGGTAAAACACAATGAGCAGTTCTTC
CATSSGSGVKHNEQFF
>TRBV19|TRBD2|few|TRBJ2-1
TGTGCCAGTACTGCGGGACTAGCTCTATACAATGAGCAGTTCTTC
CASTAGLALYNEQFF
>TRBV7-9|NA|once|TRBJ1-1
TGTGCCAGCAGCTCCGCGTATGGCCCCAACACTGAAGCTTTCTTT
CASSSAYGPNTEAFF
>TRBV13|NA|NA|TRBJ2-3
TGTGCCAGCAGTTCGAAAGAGGGACGAGATACGCAGTATTTT
CASSSKEGRDTQYF
>TRBV13|NA|NA|TRBJ1-1
TGTGCCAGCAGCCTAGGGGGGGGCAGTACTGAAGCTTTCTTT
CASSLGGGSTEAFF
>TRBV7-8|TRBD1|NA|TRBJ1-5
TGTGCCAGCAGCTCGACAGGGACAATTAATCAGCCCCAGCATTTT
CASSSTGTINQPQHF
>TRBV27|NA|NA|TRBJ2-3
TGTGCCAGCAGTTCCTATGAGACAGATACGCAGTATTTT
CASSSYETDTQYF
>TRBV7-3|TRBD2|NA|TRBJ2-2
TGTGCCAGCAGTATTGTCGCTAGCGGGAGAGTCAACACCGGGGAGCTGTTTTTT
CASSIVASGRVNTGELFF
>TRBV7-6|NA|NA|TRBJ2-2
TGTGCCAGCAGCTTAGTCTCTATCACAGGAGGGACCGGGGAGCTGTTTTTT
CASSLVSITGGTGELFF
>TRBV5-1|NA|few|TRBJ1-2
TGCGCCAGCAGCTTACTTGCCAGGGACGATGGCTACACCTTC
CASSLLARDDGYTF
>TRBV7-2|NA|NA|TRBJ1-3
TGTGCCAGCAGCTTTTTCAGGGGACTAACTGGAAACACCATATATTTT
CASSFFRGLTGNTIYF
>TRBV5-1|NA|NA|TRBJ2-1
TGCGCCAGCAGCTTGGCCGGTGTGGATGAGCAGTTCTTC
CASSLAGVDEQFF
>TRBV27|NA|NA|TRBJ2-6
TGTGCCAGCAGTTACCTACAGGGAAGGTCTGGGGCCAACGTCCTGACTTTC
CASSYLQGRSGANVLTF
>TRBV6-5|NA|NA|TRBJ1-2
TGTGCCAGCAGTTACTCGACCGCGATTGATGGCTACACCTTC
CASSYSTAIDGYTF
>TRBV7-2|TRBD1|NA|TRBJ1-5
TGTGCCAGCAGCCCGGACAGGGGGCGCCAGCCCCAGCATTTT
CASSPDRGRQPQHF
>TRBV5-8|NA|NA|TRBJ1-5
TGTGCCAGCAGCGGGGGAGGTCAGCCCCAGCATTTT
CASSGGGQPQHF
>TRBV6-1|NA|NA|TRBJ2-3
TGTGCCAGCAGTGAAGTGTCAGGGCGGACGCAGTATTTT
CASSEVSGRTQYF
>TRBV3-1/TRBV3-2|NA|NA|TRBJ1-6
TGTGCCAGCAGCCAAGGGATTGAGAGTACACCCCTCCACTTT
CASSQGIESTPLHF
>TRBV7-6|TRBD2|NA|TRBJ2-1
TGTGCCAGCAGCCCACAACTAGCGGGGGGGGGCAATGAGCAGTTCTTC
CASSPQLAGGGNEQFF